The next 16 T cell receptor beta chains were all read from a single sample in a study of CD8+ T cells in alopecia areata. Regarding treatment: oral pan-JAK inhibitor, 5-10 mg twice daily. cDNA serving as the sequencing template came from extracted, reverse transcribed RNA. Repertoires were generated with immunoSEQ multiplex PCR, while TCRdb's copy carries only in-frame clones and drops some. This table has 93,000 or so clones, just over 85% appearing once. Sample: CD8+ T cells sorted from blood, taken between weeks 30 and 35, from a patient treated with tofacitinib. These receptors all stem from a human donor with alopecia areata.

CDR3 nucleotides: TGTGCCAGCAGTCCTGGGACATGGGGCTACGAGCAGTACTTC. As protein: CASSPGTWGYEQYF. The chain has TRBV25-1 and TRBJ2-7; TRBD1 is a possible D gene (6 bases). Looked up from germline, CDR1 is MGHDK and CDR2 is SYGVNS. This CDR3 contains 14 residues. V was cut by 5 bases and J by 3 bases, with 14 bases left in between.

This chain links TRBV9 with TRBJ2-5; 11 bases line up with TRBD2. CDR1 and CDR2 from the germline V gene are SGDLS and YYNGEE. The trim removed 2 bases at V and 7 bases at J, leaving 13 bases unmatched. This CDR3 is 17 amino acids long. DNA for the CDR3: TGTGCCAGCAGCGTCCTCCGTGGGACTAGCGGCCCCGGGACCCAGTACTTC. This translates into CASSVLRGTSGPGTQYF.

The sample holds one count of this clone. The V and J genes are TRBV30 and TRBJ1-2; no clear D gene. The V end was cut by 4 bases, the J end by 5 bases, with 14 bases between. The CDR3 totals 13 residues. From germline, CDR1 is GTSNPN and CDR2 SVGIG (reference sequence). CDR3 sequence reads: CAWTENPFYGYTF. The CDR3 nucleotides read TGTGCCTGGACCGAAAACCCCTTTTATGGCTACACCTTC.

The table lists this clone with a few counts. This sequence joins TRBV29-1 and TRBJ2-7, with 7 bases matching TRBD1. Losses at the gene ends were 0 bases for V and 1 base for J; bases not matched to a gene: 3. CDR1 and CDR2 from the germline V gene are SQVTM and ANQGSEA. CDR3 length: 14 residues. The CDR3 loop is CSVEDRDSSYEQYF. The CDR3 DNA follows: TGCAGCGTTGAAGACCGGGACAGTTCCTACGAGCAGTACTTC.

The rearrangement links TRBV5-6 to TRBJ2-7, with D unresolved. The V gene lost 1 base and the J gene lost 5 bases, with 7 bases spanning the gap. Germline CDR1 SGHDT, CDR2 YYEEEE. CDR3 length equals 12 residues. CDR3 DNA: TGTGCCAGCAGCTTGAGAGGAGACGAGCAGTACTTC. Protein: CASSLRGDEQYF.

This clone showed up just a few times. The V gene is TRBV11-2, the J gene TRBJ1-1; D unresolved. Trimming removed 5 bases from V and 0 bases from J, with 10 bases in between. CDR1 SGHAT and CDR2 FQNNGV come from the germline V gene. The CDR3 covers 14 residues. Here the CDR3 reads CASSHSDMNTEAFF. The CDR3 DNA reads TGTGCCAGCAGCCATAGTGACATGAACACTGAAGCTTTCTTT.

This rearrangement joins TRBV10-2 to TRBJ1-1, with 7 bases aligning to TRBD1. CDR3 length: 15 residues. V gave up 2 bases and J gave up 7 bases; unmatched junction bases: 10. The germline gives CDR1 WSHSY, CDR2 SAAADI. The CDR3 nucleotides read TGCGCCAGCAGTGAGACAGGGGCCTCGTACAATGAAGCTTTCTTT. It encodes CASSETGASYNEAFF.

There are a few counts of this clone. The V gene is TRBV5-1, the J gene TRBJ2-4; 7 bases match TRBD2. V shed 2 bases and J 3 bases; nucleotides not matched to a gene: 14. Germline CDR1 is SGHRS and CDR2 is YFSETQ. The CDR3 extends over 18 amino acids. The CDR3 bases are TGCGCCAGCAGCTTTAGCGGGTGGGATGATTTGGACAAAAACATTCAGTACTTC. Its protein product is CASSFSGWDDLDKNIQYF.

This chain joins TRBV4-1 and TRBJ2-7; the match to TRBD1 covers 8 bases. CDR3 length equals 15 residues. The V gene's germline CDR1 is MGHRA and CDR2 YSYEKL. Losses at the gene ends were 2 bases for V and 6 bases for J; bases not matched to a gene: 9. The chain's CDR3 is CASSQIRQGNVEQYF. CDR3 coding DNA: TGCGCCAGCAGCCAAATTAGACAGGGGAACGTCGAGCAGTACTTC.

V is TRBV28 and J is TRBJ2-7; D is unclear. Trimming removed 5 bases from V and 2 bases from J, with 4 bases in between. CDR1 is MDHEN, CDR2 SYDVKM, per germline. CDR3 size: 11 residues. CDR3 nucleotides: TGTGCCAGCAGTCCCGCCTACGAGCAGTACTTC. It specifies CASSPAYEQYF.

The J gene is TRBJ1-1, the V gene TRBV2, with TRBD1 identical over 9 bases. The V gene's germline CDR1 is SNHLY and CDR2 FYNNEI. The CDR3 is 16 amino acids. Germline trimming cut 3 bases from V and 5 bases from J; bases unmatched to any gene: 10. CDR3 DNA: TGTGCCAGCAGTGATTTTGCCGGACAGGGGTGGACTGAAGCTTTCTTT. Translating gives CASSDFAGQGWTEAFF.

The V gene is TRBV4-1, the J gene TRBJ2-5; perhaps TRBD1 as D (6 bases). Germline-derived CDR1 and CDR2 are MGHRA and YSYEKL. This CDR3 is 13 amino acids long. Trimming took 0 bases from V and 6 from J, leaving 8 bases between them. CDR3: CASSQDGQKTQYF. DNA of the CDR3: TGCGCCAGCAGCCAAGACGGACAGAAGACCCAGTACTTC.

This rearrangement joins TRBV15 to TRBJ2-3; no firm D call. V lost 3 bases and J 5 bases, leaving 9 bases between the germline ends. Germline V gene lookup returns CDR1 LNHNV and CDR2 YYDKDF (reference sequence). The CDR3 contains 13 residues. The CDR3 nucleotides read TGTGCCACCAGCAGCTTGAGACTAGATACGCAGTATTTT. This translates into CATSSLRLDTQYF.

The CDR3 bases are TGTGCCAGCAGGCAACCCACATCGTACAATGAGCAGTTCTTC. Translation gives CASRQPTSYNEQFF. V usage is TRBV6-1 and J usage is TRBJ2-1; D unclear. The CDR3 totals 14 residues. Trimming removed 6 bases at V and 4 bases at J, with 13 bases between. Germline V gives CDR1 MNHNS, CDR2 SASEGT.

This clone was counted a single time. The chain has TRBV27 and TRBJ2-2, with 9 nucleotides matching TRBD2. This CDR3 is 20 amino acids long. V was clipped by 1 base and J by 1 base; unmatched bases: 13. The germline CDR1 and CDR2 sequences are MNHEY and SMNVEV (reference sequence). CDR3 sequence reads: CASSLLASGNYIRNTGELFF. CDR3 sequence (DNA): TGTGCCAGCAGTTTATTGGCTAGCGGGAACTATATAAGGAACACCGGGGAGCTGTTTTTT.

J is TRBJ2-2 and V is TRBV10-1; D not resolved. CDR1 and CDR2 from the germline V gene are WNHNN and SYGVQD (reference sequence). Trimming stripped 8 bases from V and 2 bases from J, with 12 bases between. This CDR3 has 14 residues. This chain's CDR3 is CASGPPDNTGELFF. The CDR3 DNA reads as TGCGCCAGCGGGCCACCCGATAACACCGGGGAGCTGTTTTTT.